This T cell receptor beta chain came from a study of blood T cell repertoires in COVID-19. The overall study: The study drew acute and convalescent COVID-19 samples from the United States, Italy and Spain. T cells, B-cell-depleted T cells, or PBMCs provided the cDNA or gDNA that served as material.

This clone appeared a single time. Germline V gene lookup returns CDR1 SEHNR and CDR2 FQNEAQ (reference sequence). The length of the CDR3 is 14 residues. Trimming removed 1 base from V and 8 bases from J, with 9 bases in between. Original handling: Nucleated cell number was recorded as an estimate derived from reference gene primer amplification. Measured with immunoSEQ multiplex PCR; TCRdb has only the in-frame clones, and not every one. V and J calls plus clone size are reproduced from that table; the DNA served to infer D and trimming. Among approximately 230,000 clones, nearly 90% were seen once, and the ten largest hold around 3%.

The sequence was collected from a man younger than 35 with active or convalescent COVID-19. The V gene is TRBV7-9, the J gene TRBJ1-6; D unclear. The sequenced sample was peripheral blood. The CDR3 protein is CASSLDQMYSPLHF. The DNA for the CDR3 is TGTGCCAGCAGCTTAGATCAGATGTATTCACCCCTCCACTTT.